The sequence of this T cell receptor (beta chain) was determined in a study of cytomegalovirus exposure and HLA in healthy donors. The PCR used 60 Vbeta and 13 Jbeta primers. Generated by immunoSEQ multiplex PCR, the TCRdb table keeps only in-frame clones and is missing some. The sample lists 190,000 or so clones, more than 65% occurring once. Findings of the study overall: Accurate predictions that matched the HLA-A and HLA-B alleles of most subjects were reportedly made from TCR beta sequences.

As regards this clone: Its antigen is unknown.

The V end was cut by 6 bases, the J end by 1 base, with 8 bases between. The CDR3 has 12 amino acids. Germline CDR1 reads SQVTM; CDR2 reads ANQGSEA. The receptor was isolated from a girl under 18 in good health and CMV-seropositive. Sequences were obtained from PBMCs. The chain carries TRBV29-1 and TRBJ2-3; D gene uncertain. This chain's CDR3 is CSVLSGTDTQYF. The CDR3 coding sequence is TGCAGCGTGCTGTCGGGCACAGATACGCAGTATTTT.